This T cell receptor (beta chain) was profiled in a study of T cells after yellow fever vaccination (dated by TCRdb to the late 2010s). The study in broad terms: Libraries from fractions with low cell numbers were prepared with the SMART-Seq v4 Ultra Low Input RNA kit. To follow T-cell clones before and after both primary and booster YFV17D yellow fever vaccination, bulk TCR alpha and beta repertoires underwent longitudinal sequencing. The cohort comprised two healthy male donors, one aged 18 to 29 and one aged 30 to 40 years. Blood was drawn at multiple timepoints before and after primary and secondary immunization, with bulk PBMC replicates and cell subsets isolated.

Reading the label with the study, this specimen's treatment or condition is: live attenuated yellow fever vaccine strain. At each blood-draw timepoint, two biological replicates of bulk PBMCs were collected. PBMCs were isolated from peripheral blood using a standard Ficoll-Paque protocol. RNA was extracted with TriZol from bulk PBMCs, CD4 and CD8 fractions, and dextramer-positive and dextramer-negative fractions. TCR cDNA was synthesized by 5'RACE template switching, through which a universal primer site and unique molecular identifiers were introduced. cDNA synthesis was primed from both the TCR alpha and TCR beta constant segments. Library amplification involved two PCR steps, and the second step added sample barcodes and sequencing adapters. Sequencing of libraries was done on Illumina HiSeq 2500 (2x100 bp) or NovaSeq (2x150 bp). The authors' pipeline ran thus. MIGEC handled demultiplexing of reads and collapsing into UMI consensus sequences, while MiXCR performed V(D)J alignment. Vaccine-responding clonotypes were identified with edgeR using replicate PBMC samples, with FDR below 0.01 and a log2 fold change above 5 up to day 15 being required. Each bulk clonotype received a CD4 or CD8 identity based on whether the sequenced CD4 or CD8 repertoire contained that clonotype at higher abundance. TCRdb reran the public reads through fastp at Q25 and MiXCR, keeping productive beta chains. CDR3 protein sequences are deduplicated, and each keeps its most common genes and DNA. These V and J calls rely on TCRdb rather than the paper's analysis. This sample lists hundreds of thousands of distinct CDR3 sequences; roughly 13% were detected once. In total, the top ten clones hold around 15% of the sample.

Broad study findings and their caveats: Most clones expanded after primary vaccination (almost 97% of CD4 and 88% of CD8) were re-detected after the booster, suggesting that broad memory maintenance occurred. Only a couple of donors were included in the study, so the extent to which the findings can be generalized is limited. A small share of clonotypes was detected in both CD4 and CD8 compartments, with the overlap likely arising from convergent recombination. Compared with the primary T-cell response, the secondary T-cell response was faster but weaker, reaching its peak on day 5 rather than on day 15. Computational filtering was required because FACS-sorted repertoires could contain abundant contaminating clonotypes from the bulk population.

On this clonotype itself: This clone's antigen is unknown. Base-call qualities are not available, and no considerably larger clone is one nucleotide away.

The cysteine opens and the phenylalanine closes a CDR3 of 15 amino acids. Only the CDR3 region is kept as DNA, spanning 45 bases read in frame from base 1. Based on the germline V gene, the CDR1 and CDR2 sequences are SGHTA and FQGNSA. Germline trimming amounts to 5 bases on V and 4 bases on J, with 8 as the count of junction bases outside the gene matches. The V and J genes are TRBV7-2 and TRBJ2-3; 8 central bases correspond to TRBD2. The receptor was isolated from a man aged 25 to 40 who received the YFV17D yellow fever vaccine. Sequencing used PBMCs, obtained on the day of the yellow fever booster vaccination. CDR3 region: CASSLGGASPDTQYF. Here is the DNA: TGTGCCAGCAGCCTCGGGGGGGCTAGCCCAGATACGCAGTATTTT.